Listed below are T cell receptor beta chains from one sample, sequenced in a study of monozygotic twins with inflammatory bowel disease. For each CDR3 protein, TCRdb gives one entry from its re-call of the 5' RACE reads, without DNA. The clone table shows 400,000 to 500,000 distinct CDR3 sequences, with the ten largest holding approximately 2.3%. Sequencing used blood. The receptors derive from a human donor with ulcerative colitis or Crohn's disease, or a healthy co-twin of an affected twin (not recorded which). Each CDR3 is given with its conserved first and last residue.

14 | TRBJ2-7 | TRBV7-9 | CASSVGTPAGEQYF
15 | TRBJ1-2 | TRBV4-1 | CASSQEVTGHYGYTF
14 | TRBJ1-5 | TRBV7-2 | CASSLGRGVQPQHF
15 | TRBJ2-6 | TRBV7-9 | CASSLVRAGANVLTF
15 | TRBJ2-7 | TRBV5-1 | CASSLVAAGSYEQYF
12 | TRBJ2-1 | TRBV5-1 | CASSWTPSWEFF
15 | TRBJ2-3 | TRBV7-2 | CASSLTSSMADTQYF
13 | TRBJ2-7 | TRBV10-3 | CANGRGKGYEQYF
15 | TRBJ1-1 | TRBV5-1 | CASSLEGGWSTEAFF
15 | TRBJ2-3 | TRBV11-2 | CASSFGQGRSDTQYF
16 | TRBJ1-1 | TRBV14 | CASSPTGRLLNTEAFF
13 | TRBJ2-3 | TRBV11-2 | CASSLEGGQGRYF
15 | TRBJ2-3 | TRBV18 | CASSIVGIGTDTQYF
12 | TRBJ1-4 | TRBV30 | CAWSLDGGKLFF
16 | TRBJ1-2 | TRBV7-9 | CASSLGGTVTNYGYTF
13 | TRBJ1-2 | TRBV14 | CASSQSWPGGYTF
15 | TRBJ2-2 | TRBV6-2/TRBV6-3 | CASSAPPLGTGELFF
15 | TRBJ2-5 | TRBV19 | CASSRGGHFQETQYF
16 | TRBJ1-2 | TRBV5-6 | CASSWGTAGDPYGYTF
15 | TRBJ2-1 | TRBV6-5 | CASRPSGLAGIEQFF
15 | TRBJ1-4 | TRBV2 | CASSVDRGANEKLFF
13 | TRBJ1-4 | TRBV15 | CATSRDEQYGLFF
13 | TRBJ2-1 | TRBV6-6 | CASTRAGYNEQFF
14 | TRBJ1-1 | TRBV5-4 | CASSFQGVGTEAFF
15 | TRBJ2-3 | TRBV5-1 | CASSLDRGPADTQYF
14 | TRBJ2-3 | TRBV6-1 | CASSLGLATNTQYF
17 | TRBJ2-1 | TRBV5-1 | CASSPAPGTAGGNEQFF
15 | TRBJ2-7 | TRBV5-1 | CASSPKLVGHHEQYF
16 | TRBJ1-1 | TRBV3-1 | CASSQDTTGRKTEAFF
14 | TRBJ2-1 | TRBV28 | CASRNLRVLGEQFF
16 | TRBJ2-7 | TRBV29-1 | CSVDRGEEVSSYEQYF
16 | TRBJ2-3 | TRBV27 | CASSFKPGGITDTQYF
14 | TRBJ2-6 | TRBV20-1 | CSAPGVSGANVLTF
15 | TRBJ2-3 | TRBV7-2 | CASSLLRGRADTQYF
12 | TRBJ2-7 | TRBV11-1 | CASTPNRYEQYF
13 | TRBJ2-1 | TRBV28 | CASSLGGSSEQFF
15 | TRBJ2-5 | TRBV25-1 | CASRAGTHPQETQYF
15 | TRBJ1-6 | TRBV5-1 | CASSKDLTRNSPLHF
14 | TRBJ2-7 | TRBV29-1 | CSVCLASGSYEQYF
14 | TRBJ2-1 | TRBV24-1 | CATSVEGSYNEQFF
17 | TRBJ2-5 | TRBV28 | CASSSPTLTTGTETQYF
15 | TRBJ1-1 | TRBV12-3/TRBV12-4 | CASSLAEPMNTEAFF
18 | TRBJ2-1 | TRBV14 | CASSQDPLPGLARNEQFF
12 | TRBJ1-5 | TRBV12-3/TRBV12-4 | CASQSGSQPQHF
13 | TRBJ2-5 | TRBV5-1 | CASSLDLSGTQYF
13 | TRBJ2-3 | TRBV20-1 | CSASSLVGDTQYF
17 | TRBJ2-2 | TRBV6-5 | CASSYGGQGVGTGELFF
11 | TRBJ2-2 | TRBV28 | CASSLSGELFF
13 | TRBJ2-7 | TRBV7-2 | CASSPAGPVEQYF